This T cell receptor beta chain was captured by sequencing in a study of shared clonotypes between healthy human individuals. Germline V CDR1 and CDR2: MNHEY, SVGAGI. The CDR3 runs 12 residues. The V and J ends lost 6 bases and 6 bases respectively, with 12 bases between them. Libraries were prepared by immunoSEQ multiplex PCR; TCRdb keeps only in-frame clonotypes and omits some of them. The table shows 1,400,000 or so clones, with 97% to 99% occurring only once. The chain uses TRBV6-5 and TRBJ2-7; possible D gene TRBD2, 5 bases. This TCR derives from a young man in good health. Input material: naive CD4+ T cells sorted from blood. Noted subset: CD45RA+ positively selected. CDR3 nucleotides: TGTGCCAGCAGCTACACGGGAATCGAGCAGTACTTC. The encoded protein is CASSYTGIEQYF.